This TCR beta chain was recorded in a study of cytomegalovirus exposure and HLA in healthy donors. Study as a whole: Around 80 million unique TCR sequences came from HLA-typed donors in an early release. Among about 380 genotyped donors, around 80% fell in the Caucasian-associated ancestry cluster. Overall study findings and caveats: In a later analysis, specific HLA alleles were associated with 15,000 to 20,000 TCR beta sequences at a 0.05 false discovery rate. Cytomegalovirus-associated TCR beta chains were listed, numbering over 150.

PCR primers comprised 60 Vbeta and 13 Jbeta primers. Clones were read by immunoSEQ multiplex PCR, and TCRdb kept only the in-frame ones, dropping some. The sample lists roughly 160,000 clones, around 79% occurring once. Concerning this clone: Antigen unknown.

Sequencing was done on a sample of PBMCs. The TCR sequence derives from a man aged 50 to 60 in good health and CMV-seropositive.

CDR3 protein: CASSRRGTGLTGELFF. Written as DNA, the CDR3 is TGTGCCAGCAGCCGTCGAGGTACAGGGTTGACCGGGGAGCTGTTTTTT. The chain combines TRBV11-3 with TRBJ2-2, with D perhaps TRBD1 (6 bases). CDR3 length: 16 amino acids. Trimming stripped 5 bases from V and 5 bases from J, with 18 bases between. The germline CDR1 and CDR2 sequences are SGHNT and YENEEA.